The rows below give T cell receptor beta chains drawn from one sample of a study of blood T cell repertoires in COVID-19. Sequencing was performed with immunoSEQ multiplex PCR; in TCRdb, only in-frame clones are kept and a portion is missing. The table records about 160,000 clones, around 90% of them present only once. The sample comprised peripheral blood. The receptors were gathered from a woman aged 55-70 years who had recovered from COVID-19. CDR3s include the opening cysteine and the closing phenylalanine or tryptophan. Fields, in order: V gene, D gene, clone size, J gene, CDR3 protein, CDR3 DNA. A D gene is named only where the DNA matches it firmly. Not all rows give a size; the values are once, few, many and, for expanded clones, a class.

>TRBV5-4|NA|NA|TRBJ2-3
CASSPGTYDTDTQYF
TGTGCCAGCAGCCCCGGGACTTACGACACAGATACGCAGTATTTT
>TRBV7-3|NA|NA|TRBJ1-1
CASSLIGAGSTEAFF
TGTGCCAGCAGCTTAATAGGGGCAGGGTCCACTGAAGCTTTCTTT
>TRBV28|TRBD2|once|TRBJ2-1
CATTGGEGRNEQFF
TGTGCCACCACTGGCGGGGAGGGCAGGAATGAGCAGTTCTTC
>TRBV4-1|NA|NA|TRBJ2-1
CASSLLQGAASGYEQFF
TGCGCCAGCAGCCTCTTACAGGGGGCGGCTAGCGGGTACGAGCAGTTCTTC
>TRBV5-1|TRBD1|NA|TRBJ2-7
CASSGDNRDRGYYEQYF
TGCGCCAGCAGCGGAGACAACCGGGACAGGGGATATTACGAGCAGTACTTC
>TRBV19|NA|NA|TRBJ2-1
CASSIEFVGGSYNEQFF
TGTGCCAGTAGTATAGAATTTGTGGGGGGATCCTACAATGAGCAGTTCTTC
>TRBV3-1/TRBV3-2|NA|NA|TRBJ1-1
CASSQMRGGTEAFF
TGTGCCAGCAGCCAGATGAGAGGGGGCACTGAAGCTTTCTTT
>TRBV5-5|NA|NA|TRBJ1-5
CASSLRESNQPQHF
TGTGCCAGCAGCTTACGGGAGAGCAATCAGCCCCAGCATTTT
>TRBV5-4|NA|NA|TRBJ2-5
CASSSSGTQYF
TGTGCCAGCAGCTCCTCGGGGACCCAGTACTTC
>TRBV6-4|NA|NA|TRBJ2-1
CASRRTEYNEQFF
TGTGCCAGCCGTCGGACAGAGTACAATGAGCAGTTCTTC
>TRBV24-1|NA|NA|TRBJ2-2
CATSEGWELFF
TGTGCCACCAGCGAGGGTTGGGAGCTGTTTTTT
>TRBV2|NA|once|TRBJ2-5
CASSPRESETQYF
TGTGCCAGCAGTCCTAGGGAGTCAGAGACCCAGTACTTC
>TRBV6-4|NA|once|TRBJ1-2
CASSEQAVTYGYTF
TGTGCCAGCAGTGAACAGGCGGTGACCTATGGCTACACCTTC
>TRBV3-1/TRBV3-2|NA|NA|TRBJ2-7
CASSRGGGDYEQYF
TGTGCCAGCAGCCGGGGCGGGGGCGATTACGAGCAGTACTTC
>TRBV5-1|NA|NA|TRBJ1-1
CASSLGSAGPGVTEAFF
TGCGCCAGCAGCTTGGGTTCTGCAGGGCCCGGTGTGACTGAAGCTTTCTTT
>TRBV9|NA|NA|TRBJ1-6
CASSVDSSYSPLHF
TGTGCCAGCAGCGTAGACAGTAGTTATTCACCCCTCCACTTT
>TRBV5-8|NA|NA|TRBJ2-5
CASSLGQPQETQYF
TGTGCCAGCAGCTTGGGACAGCCCCAAGAGACCCAGTACTTC
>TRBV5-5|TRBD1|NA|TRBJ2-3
CASSPGQGGDTQYF
TGTGCCAGCAGCCCCGGACAGGGGGGAGATACGCAGTATTTT
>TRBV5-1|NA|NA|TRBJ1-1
CASSFGTANTEAFF
TGCGCCAGCAGCTTCGGCACAGCGAACACTGAAGCTTTCTTT
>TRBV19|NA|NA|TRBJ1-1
CASRTDGGAFF
TGTGCCAGTAGGACGGATGGAGGAGCTTTCTTT
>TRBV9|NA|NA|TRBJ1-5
CASSVAGNQPQHF
TGTGCCAGCAGCGTAGCGGGCAATCAGCCCCAGCATTTT
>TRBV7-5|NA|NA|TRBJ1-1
CVRSPGWTGGQSAEAFF
TGTGTCAGAAGCCCCGGATGGACAGGAGGACAATCCGCTGAAGCTTTCTTT
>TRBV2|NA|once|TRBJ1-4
CASSGGPLSGEKLFF
TGTGCCAGCAGTGGCGGGCCTCTCAGCGGTGAAAAACTGTTTTTT
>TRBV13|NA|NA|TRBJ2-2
CASSVNRGGRDGELFF
TGTGCCAGCAGCGTCAATCGCGGGGGCAGGGACGGGGAGCTGTTTTTT
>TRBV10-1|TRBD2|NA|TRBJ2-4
CASSVAGVKNIQYF
TGCGCCAGCAGTGTTGCGGGGGTCAAAAACATTCAGTACTTC
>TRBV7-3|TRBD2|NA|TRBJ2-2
CASSLLPSGAPDTGELFF
TGTGCCAGCAGCTTACTACCTAGCGGGGCCCCGGACACCGGGGAGCTGTTTTTT
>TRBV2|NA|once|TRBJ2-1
CASRATGMGNEQFF
TGTGCCAGCAGGGCGACAGGAATGGGCAATGAGCAGTTCTTC
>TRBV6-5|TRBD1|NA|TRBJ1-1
CASRRQGQNTEAFF
TGTGCCAGCAGGCGACAGGGTCAGAACACTGAAGCTTTCTTT
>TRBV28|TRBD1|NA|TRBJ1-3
CASSFRTGRYTIYF
TGTGCCAGCAGTTTCCGGACAGGCAGGTACACCATATATTTT
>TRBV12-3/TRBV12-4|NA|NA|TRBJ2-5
CASSSIGGKTQYF
TGTGCCAGCAGTTCGATCGGGGGAAAGACCCAGTACTTC
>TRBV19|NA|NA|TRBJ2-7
CASSTRGFDEQYF
TGTGCCAGTAGTACTCGGGGGTTCGACGAGCAGTACTTC